This T cell receptor (beta chain) appears in the sequencing data of a study of OX40 agonist ivuxolimab in advanced cancers. Study-wide background: The study gave patients intravenous ivuxolimab at 0.01 to 10 mg/kg every 2 weeks. Treatment received earlier with anti-PD-1, anti-PD-L1 or anti-CTLA-4 agents was allowed, and more than 30% had some. Study-wide results and limits: Clonal expansion from baseline to week 6 occurred in both CD4+ and CD8+ T cells. Expanded clones belonging to CD8+ T cells outnumbered, on average, those of CD4+.

In its sample, this clone was seen a few times. Its antigen is not identified. J lost 3 bases, V lost 6 bases, and 2 bases had no gene match. Looked up from germline, CDR1 is MNHEY and CDR2 is SVGAGI. CDR3 length: 14 amino acids. Generated by immunoSEQ multiplex PCR, the TCRdb table keeps only in-frame clones and is missing some. The table records 65,000 to 95,000 clones, roughly 87% of them present only once. V usage is TRBV6-5 and J usage is TRBJ2-2, with 9 bases lining up with TRBD1. This clonotype was sampled from an adult with an advanced solid tumor such as melanoma, head and neck, liver or kidney cancer. The sequencing used CD4+ or CD8+ T cells sorted from blood, collected in a trial of the OX40 agonist ivuxolimab. DNA for the CDR3: TGTGCCAGCAGGGGACAGGGTGACACCGGGGAGCTGTTTTTT. Its translation is CASRGQGDTGELFF.